This TCR beta chain was sequenced during a study of PD-1 blockade in classical Hodgkin lymphoma. About the research overall: The nivolumab dose that patients received was 3 mg/kg, given intravenously every 2 weeks.

Time point given: cycle 4 day 1 (C4D1), after 6 weeks of nivolumab. All the patients suffered relapse after autologous stem cell transplantation, and brentuximab vedotin exposure differed. The repertoire was sequenced with immunoSEQ multiplex PCR; TCRdb's copy has only in-frame clones and lacks some. This table holds about 38,000 clones, just over 75% found once. This CDR3 is built from 16 residues. Germline V gives CDR1 MGHDK, CDR2 SYGVNS. The junction had 14 bases not matched to a gene; V was cut back by 5 bases and J by 5 bases. The J gene is TRBJ1-2, the V gene TRBV25-1; the match to TRBD1 covers 7 bases. The sequence was obtained from a human donor with classical Hodgkin lymphoma. Sequencing used peripheral blood mononuclear cells (PBMCs), obtained before the fourth cycle of nivolumab. CDR3: CASSFHHTGTDYGYTF. CDR3 bases: TGTGCCAGCAGTTTCCACCACACCGGGACAGATTATGGCTACACCTTC.